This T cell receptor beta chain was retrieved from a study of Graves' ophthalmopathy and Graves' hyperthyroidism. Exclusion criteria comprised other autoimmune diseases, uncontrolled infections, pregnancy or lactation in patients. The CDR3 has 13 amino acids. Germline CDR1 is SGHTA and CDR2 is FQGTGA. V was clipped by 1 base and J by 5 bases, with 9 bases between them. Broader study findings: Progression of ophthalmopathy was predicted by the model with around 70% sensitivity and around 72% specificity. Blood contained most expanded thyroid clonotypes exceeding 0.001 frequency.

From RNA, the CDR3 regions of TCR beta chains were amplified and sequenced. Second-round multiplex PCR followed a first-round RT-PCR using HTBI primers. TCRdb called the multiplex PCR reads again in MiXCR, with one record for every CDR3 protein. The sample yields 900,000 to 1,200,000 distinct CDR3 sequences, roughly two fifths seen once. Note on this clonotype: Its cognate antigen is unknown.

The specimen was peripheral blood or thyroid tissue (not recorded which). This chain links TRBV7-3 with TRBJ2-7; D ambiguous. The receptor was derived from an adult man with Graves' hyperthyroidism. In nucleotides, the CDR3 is TGTGCCAGCAGCTTAATGGACGGTGACGAGCAGTACTTC. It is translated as CASSLMDGDEQYF.